This T cell receptor (beta chain) is from a study of cytomegalovirus exposure and HLA in healthy donors. PCR amplification relied on 60 Vbeta primers (plus 13 Jbeta primers). Clones were read by immunoSEQ multiplex PCR, and TCRdb kept only the in-frame ones, dropping some. Of roughly 120,000 clones in the sample, around three quarters were seen once. This clone was observed a few times. Trimming pared 8 bases from V and 6 bases from J, leaving 22 bases between. Germline CDR1 LNHDA, CDR2 SQIVND (reference sequence). This CDR3 contains 15 residues. J is TRBJ1-2 and V is TRBV19, with D possibly being TRBD1 (5 bases). This sequence originates from an older woman in good health and CMV-seropositive. The sequencing sample was made of PBMCs. For the CDR3, the DNA is TGTGCCAGTTCCCTCCCGCCGCGGGGGTCAAATGGCTACACCTTC. This gives the protein CASSLPPRGSNGYTF.